This T cell receptor beta chain comes out of a study of early T cells in non-severe SARS-CoV-2 infection. This CDR3 comprises 13 residues. From germline, CDR1 is SGHTA and CDR2 FQGTGA. Trimming cost V 5 bases and J 2 bases; bases outside gene matches: 3. This clonotype was counted ten times or more. MiXCR was run by TCRdb on the 5' RACE reads, yielding one entry per CDR3 protein. This sample carries about 35,000 distinct CDR3 sequences, 4.5% to 7% of them seen once, and the ten largest clones take 3.5% to 4.5%. Sequences were derived from whole blood, sampled at baseline. This sequence was found in an adult who was a healthcare worker with PCR-confirmed SARS-CoV-2 infection or an uninfected control (not recorded which). This rearrangement joins TRBV7-3 to TRBJ2-7; 7 bases line up with TRBD1. CDR3 bases: TGTGCCAGCAGCCGCGGACAGGCCTACGAGCAGTACTTC. Amino acid sequence: CASSRGQAYEQYF.